These 30 T cell receptor beta chains were all obtained from the same sample, sequenced in a study of blood T cell repertoires in COVID-19. Profiled with immunoSEQ multiplex PCR; TCRdb holds only in-frame clones, not every one. The table lists 300,000 to 350,000 clones, roughly 89% of them singletons. Input material: PBMCs or T cells enriched from blood (not recorded which). The source is a woman aged 18-30 years who had recovered from COVID-19.

This chain links TRBV7-9 with TRBJ1-6, with 8 positions matching TRBD1. Germline V CDR1 and CDR2: SEHNR, FQNEAQ (reference sequence). The length of the CDR3 is 14 residues. Trimming removed 5 bases from V and 8 bases from J; junction bases left unmatched: 5. Written as DNA, the CDR3 is TGTGCCAGCAGCCTTACAGGGGGTGATTCACCCCTCCACTTT. Its translation is CASSLTGGDSPLHF.

The J gene is TRBJ2-2, the V gene TRBV5-8; TRBD1 matches 7 bases. Per germline, CDR1 SGHTS and CDR2 YDEGEE. This CDR3 comprises 17 residues. V lost 4 bases, J lost 7 bases, and 16 bases stayed unmatched. The CDR3 loop reads CASSIGTVNPLIGELFF. As DNA, the CDR3 is TGTGCCAGCAGCATAGGGACAGTGAATCCCCTGATCGGGGAGCTGTTTTTT.

V usage is TRBV5-1 and J usage is TRBJ1-4; tentatively, D is TRBD1 (6 bases). Germline CDR1 reads SGHRS; CDR2 reads YFSETQ. V was cut by 3 bases and J by 5 bases, with 17 bases left in between. The CDR3 runs to 16 residues. The DNA of the CDR3 is TGCGCCAGCAGCTCACGGACACAGGGCGCCAATGAAAAACTGTTTTTT. Its translation is CASSSRTQGANEKLFF.

This sequence joins TRBV19 and TRBJ2-7; D possibly corresponds to TRBD1 (6 bases). This CDR3 has 15 amino acids. Trimming cost V 1 base and J 6 bases, with 16 bases left between them. Germline-derived CDR1 and CDR2 are LNHDA and SQIVND (reference sequence). The CDR3 loop reads CASSIGGQPWIEQYF. DNA for the CDR3: TGTGCCAGTAGTATAGGGGGGCAGCCTTGGATCGAGCAGTACTTC.

This chain uses TRBV7-2 with TRBJ2-1; TRBD2 might be the D (5 bases). CDR3 length: 15 residues. Germline V gene lookup returns CDR1 SGHTA and CDR2 FQGNSA. Trimming cost V 7 bases and J 4 bases, with 17 bases left between them. CDR3 protein: CASTPQRSPYNEQFF. CDR3 DNA sequence: TGTGCCAGCACCCCCCAGCGGAGCCCATACAATGAGCAGTTCTTC.

The V gene is TRBV13, the J gene TRBJ2-1; 9 bases agree with TRBD2. Germline V gives CDR1 PRHDT, CDR2 FYEKMQ (reference sequence). Trimming at V came to 7 bases and at J to 8 bases, leaving 6 bases not matched to a gene. The CDR3 covers 13 residues. The CDR3 DNA is TGTGCCAGCATTGCGCGGGGGGGCGATGAGCAGTTCTTC. It specifies CASIARGGDEQFF.

This clone was counted once. The V gene is TRBV4-2, the J gene TRBJ2-3, with 10 bases matching TRBD2. The CDR3 loop spans 19 amino acids. The J segment lost 4 bases and the V segment lost 4 bases, leaving 17 bases of the junction unmatched. Germline V gene sequence: CDR1 LGHNA, CDR2 YNFKEQ. CDR3 bases: TGTGCCAGCAGCCTCGCCGGGCTAGCGGGGGCCACTAGCCCAGATACGCAGTATTTT. Protein product: CASSLAGLAGATSPDTQYF.

V is TRBV13 and J is TRBJ1-6, with D possibly matching TRBD1 (5 bases). The CDR3 consists of 14 residues. Germline V gene data show CDR1 as PRHDT and CDR2 as FYEKMQ (reference sequence). The V end lost 5 bases, the J end lost 3 bases, and 8 bases lay between the germline ends. The CDR3 region is CASSRQNYNSPLHF. The CDR3 bases are TGTGCCAGCAGCCGACAGAACTATAATTCACCCCTCCACTTT.

The chain links TRBV3-1 (or the pseudogene TRBV3-2) to TRBJ2-1; 11 bases match TRBD2. The CDR3 is 16 residues long. Trimming cost V 3 bases and J 4 bases; bases outside gene matches: 5. Germline V gene lookup returns CDR1 LGHDT and CDR2 YNNKEL (reference sequence). CDR3: CASSHSGRGAYNEQFF. In DNA form, the CDR3 reads TGTGCCAGCAGCCATAGCGGGAGGGGGGCATACAATGAGCAGTTCTTC.

The chain joins TRBV2 to TRBJ1-1; weak D call: TRBD1 (5 bases). V shed 11 bases and J shed 6 bases, with 19 bases lying between them. The germline CDR1 and CDR2 sequences are SNHLY and FYNNEI. The CDR3 is made up of 13 amino acids. The CDR3 sequence: CADTRDSRAEAFF. CDR3 nucleotide sequence: TGTGCCGATACCCGGGACTCTCGAGCTGAAGCTTTCTTT.

This chain uses TRBV28 with TRBJ1-1; 9 nucleotides agree with TRBD1. The CDR3 is made up of 16 amino acids. Trimming cost V 10 bases and J 0 bases; bases outside gene matches: 12. Germline-derived CDR1 and CDR2 are MDHEN and SYDVKM. The DNA for the CDR3 is TGTGCCACCTACCGTTCGACAGGGGGTATGAACACTGAAGCTTTCTTT. This sequence encodes CATYRSTGGMNTEAFF.

The DNA for the CDR3 is TGTGCCAGCAGTTTAAAGGACAGCCTAGCCAAAAACATTCAGTACTTC. Amino acids: CASSLKDSLAKNIQYF. V is TRBV27 and J is TRBJ2-4, with D perhaps matching TRBD1 (6 bases). The CDR3 contains 16 residues. Trimming removed 2 bases from V and 0 bases from J, with 11 bases in between. Germline loops: CDR1 MNHEY, CDR2 SMNVEV (reference sequence).

The V and J genes are TRBV7-9 and TRBJ2-1, with D perhaps TRBD2 (5 bases). The germline V gene has CDR1 SEHNR and CDR2 FQNEAQ (reference sequence). V lost 0 bases and J lost 0, with 6 bases in between. The CDR3 is made up of 15 amino acids. The CDR3 spells CASSLAGSSYNEQFF. Written as DNA, the CDR3 is TGTGCCAGCAGCTTAGCGGGGAGCTCCTACAATGAGCAGTTCTTC.

This clone was seen once. This sequence joins TRBV6-2 or TRBV6-3 and TRBJ1-5, with D maybe TRBD1 (5 bases). Trimming removed 4 bases from V and 0 bases from J, with 7 bases in between. The germline V gene encodes CDR1 MNHEY and CDR2 SVGEGT. The CDR3 extends over 14 amino acids. The CDR3 DNA reads as TGTGCCAGCAGTTCGACAGATAGCAATCAGCCCCAGCATTTT. Encoded protein: CASSSTDSNQPQHF.

This clone showed up just a few times. This chain joins TRBV19 and TRBJ1-6; D not certain. Germline CDR1 LNHDA, CDR2 SQIVND (reference sequence). CDR3 length: 13 amino acids. Trimming pared 5 bases from V and 10 bases from J, leaving 12 bases between. CDR3: CASSSLDGSPLHF. The CDR3 bases are TGTGCCAGTAGTTCTCTCGACGGGTCACCCCTCCACTTT.

This sequence joins TRBV7-8 and TRBJ1-1; possibly TRBD1 for D (5 bases). The ends were cut back, 6 bases at V and 4 bases at J, with 12 bases in the middle. The CDR3 length is 13 residues. Germline V gene lookup returns CDR1 SGHVS and CDR2 FQNEAQ. CDR3 DNA: TGTGCCAGCAGTTCAGGGATGGGCACTGAAGCTTTCTTT. Translating gives CASSSGMGTEAFF.

The genes are TRBV5-4 and TRBJ2-6; D ambiguous. Trimming took off 4 bases at V and 0 bases at J, with 5 bases between the two ends. This CDR3 region has 14 residues. Per the germline V gene, CDR1 is SGHNT and CDR2 is YYREEE (reference sequence). The CDR3 coding sequence is TGTGCCAGCAGCCTCCCCTCTGGGGCCAACGTCCTGACTTTC. It is translated as CASSLPSGANVLTF.

The CDR3 reads CASSLERAGEGRSYNEQFF. Here the CDR3 DNA reads TGTGCCAGCAGCTTAGAGCGAGCGGGAGAGGGAAGGTCCTACAATGAGCAGTTCTTC. This rearrangement joins TRBV7-2 to TRBJ2-1; 8 bases fit TRBD2. CDR3 length: 19 residues. The germline gives CDR1 SGHTA, CDR2 FQGNSA. J lost 1 base, V lost 1 base, and 12 bases had no gene match. The variable domain in full, completed from reference TRBV7-2 and TRBJ2-1, reads GAGVSQSPSNKVTEKGKDVELRCDPISGHTALYWYRQSLGQGLEFLIYFQGNSAPDKSGLPSDRFSAERTGGSVSTLTIQRTQQEDSAVYLCASSLERAGEGRSYNEQFFGPGTRLTVL.

The gene calls are TRBV28 and TRBJ1-5; weak D call: TRBD1 (5 bases). Per the germline V gene, CDR1 is MDHEN and CDR2 is SYDVKM. The V gene lost 1 base and the J gene lost 4 bases, with 14 bases spanning the gap. There are 16 residues in the CDR3. CDR3 protein: CASSLYAGLVNQPQHF. CDR3 sequence (DNA): TGTGCCAGCAGTTTATACGCAGGGCTGGTAAATCAGCCCCAGCATTTT.

The chain uses TRBV4-3 and TRBJ1-6, with a possible D match to TRBD1 (6 bases). The germline V gene encodes CDR1 LGHNA and CDR2 YSLEER. The CDR3 is made up of 19 amino acids. V lost 0 bases and J lost 9, with 24 bases in between. Here the CDR3 DNA reads TGCGCCAGCAGCCAAGATTCCAGGGGAGGGGGGTCTGCTGGTTCACCCCTCCACTTT. Its protein product is CASSQDSRGGGSAGSPLHF.

The V call is TRBV29-1, the J call TRBJ1-1, with 9 bases fitting TRBD1. This CDR3 has 15 amino acids. The trim removed 4 bases at V and 8 bases at J, leaving 14 bases unmatched. CDR1 and CDR2 from the germline V gene are SQVTM and ANQGSEA. The CDR3 DNA reads TGCAGCGTTGGAGGGACAGGGCCGCTGACTATCGAAGCTTTCTTT. It codes for CSVGGTGPLTIEAFF. The complete variable domain, with remaining parts taken from reference TRBV29-1 and TRBJ1-1, reads SAVISQKPSRDICQRGTSLTIQCQVDSQVTMMFWYRQQPGQSLTLIATANQGSEATYESGFVIDKFPISRPNLTFSTLTVSNMSPEDSSIYLCSVGGTGPLTIEAFFGQGTRLTVV.

The V call is TRBV5-1, the J call TRBJ1-5; TRBD1 matches 11 bases. V gave up 4 bases and J gave up 0 bases; unmatched junction bases: 6. CDR3 length: 17 amino acids. The germline gives CDR1 SGHRS, CDR2 YFSETQ. The CDR3 DNA reads as TGCGCCAGCAGCCCCGGGACAGGGGGGTATAGCAATCAGCCCCAGCATTTT. Amino acids: CASSPGTGGYSNQPQHF. Filled out from reference TRBV5-1 and TRBJ1-5, the complete variable domain reads KAGVTQTPRYLIKTRGQQVTLSCSPISGHRSVSWYQQTPGQGLQFLFEYFSETQRNKGNFPGRFSGRQFSNSRSEMNVSTLELGDSALYLCASSPGTGGYSNQPQHFGDGTRLSIL.

The chain recombines TRBV19 with TRBJ2-5, with TRBD1 identical over 7 bases. The CDR3 has 13 amino acids. CDR1 and CDR2 (germline): LNHDA, SQIVND (reference sequence). V lost 1 base to trimming and J lost 5 bases; unmatched junction nucleotides: 1. CDR3 DNA sequence: TGTGCCAGTAGTATAGTAGGGGGCGAGACCCAGTACTTC. It translates to CASSIVGGETQYF.

This clone was counted only a few times. This chain links TRBV4-2 with TRBJ1-2; D call uncertain. CDR1 and CDR2 from the germline V gene are LGHNA and YNFKEQ. V lost 1 base and J lost 5, with 11 bases in between. The CDR3 is 14 residues long. CDR3 DNA: TGTGCCAGCAGCCAAGTGCGAACAGAGTATGGCTACACCTTC. Residues: CASSQVRTEYGYTF.

V gene TRBV5-1 combines with J gene TRBJ2-5, with 7 bases identical to TRBD2. Germline V gene data show CDR1 as SGHRS and CDR2 as YFSETQ. The V and J ends lost 0 bases and 0 bases, in that order; junction bases with no gene match: 5. This CDR3 contains 16 residues. CDR3 sequence (DNA): TGCGCCAGCAGCTTGGAGCCTAGCGGAAACCAAGAGACCCAGTACTTC. Encoded protein: CASSLEPSGNQETQYF.

J is TRBJ1-5 and V is TRBV28, with D possibly TRBD1 on 5 matching bases. V was trimmed by 4 bases and J by 2 bases, leaving 12 bases between them. Germline CDR1 reads MDHEN; CDR2 reads SYDVKM. This CDR3 contains 15 residues. CDR3: CASSWGERGNQPQHF. As DNA, the CDR3 is TGTGCCAGCAGTTGGGGGGAGAGGGGCAATCAGCCCCAGCATTTT.

Regarding this clone: One end of the junction is discordant with germline, which a read error may explain. The rearrangement uses TRBV10-1 and TRBJ2-7, with a weak D call TRBD1 (5 bases). The CDR3 is 12 amino acids. Germline V lookup: CDR1 WNHNN, CDR2 SYGVQD (reference sequence). CDR3 DNA: TGCGCCGGGCGACAGAACTCCGACGAGCAGTACTTC. Residues: CAGRQNSDEQYF.

The chain recombines TRBV12-3 or TRBV12-4 with TRBJ1-2; D possibly corresponds to TRBD1 (5 bases). The length of the CDR3 is 13 residues. Trimming left V 3 bases short and J 7 bases short, with 12 bases between. CDR3: CASSFLTATGYTF. The CDR3 DNA reads TGTGCCAGCAGTTTCTTGACAGCGACTGGCTACACCTTC.

The chain links TRBV24-1 to TRBJ2-5, with a weak D call TRBD2 (5 bases). The germline V and J ends were trimmed by 1 base and 5 bases, with 13 bases remaining between them. The germline V gene has CDR1 KGHDR and CDR2 SFDVKD. This CDR3 has 15 residues. The CDR3 DNA follows: TGTGCCACCAGTGATTTAGGCAGCGGCGGGGAGACCCAGTACTTC. Amino acids: CATSDLGSGGETQYF.

The V call is TRBV18, the J call TRBJ1-3; D remains unclear. Germline V CDR1 and CDR2: KGHSH, LQKENI. Trimming removed 11 bases from V and 0 bases from J, with 20 bases in between. This CDR3 spans 16 amino acids. The DNA for the CDR3 is TGTGCCGGTTCCCCCTCCCTGGCGGGCTCTGGAAACACCATATATTTT. Protein product: CAGSPSLAGSGNTIYF.